The present entry profiles one T cell receptor (beta chain) with its context. RNA transcripts provided the source from which TCR beta CDR3 regions were amplified. The HTBI primer set served for first-round RT-PCR of the TCR CDR3. From the multiplex PCR reads, TCRdb called clonotypes with MiXCR, one entry per CDR3 protein. The sample lists more than 500,000 distinct CDR3 sequences; less than 15% were seen once. The source of the sample is a study of T cells in Graves' hyperthyroidism and ophthalmopathy. Overall study context: Before treatment of any kind, peripheral blood was taken at initial diagnosis.

The patients, who ranged from 18 to 65 in age, presented with newly diagnosed hyperthyroidism lasting under 2 months. The CDR3 has 15 residues. Germline CDR1 SGHTA, CDR2 FQGNSA. V shed 5 bases and J shed 2 bases, with 15 bases lying between them. What was sequenced was blood. The sequence derives from a woman in her 40s with Graves' hyperthyroidism. This chain links TRBV7-2 with TRBJ2-5; D is unresolved. The CDR3 protein is CASSAKTVGQETQYF. The CDR3 DNA reads TGTGCCAGCAGCGCTAAAACAGTGGGTCAAGAGACCCAGTACTTC.